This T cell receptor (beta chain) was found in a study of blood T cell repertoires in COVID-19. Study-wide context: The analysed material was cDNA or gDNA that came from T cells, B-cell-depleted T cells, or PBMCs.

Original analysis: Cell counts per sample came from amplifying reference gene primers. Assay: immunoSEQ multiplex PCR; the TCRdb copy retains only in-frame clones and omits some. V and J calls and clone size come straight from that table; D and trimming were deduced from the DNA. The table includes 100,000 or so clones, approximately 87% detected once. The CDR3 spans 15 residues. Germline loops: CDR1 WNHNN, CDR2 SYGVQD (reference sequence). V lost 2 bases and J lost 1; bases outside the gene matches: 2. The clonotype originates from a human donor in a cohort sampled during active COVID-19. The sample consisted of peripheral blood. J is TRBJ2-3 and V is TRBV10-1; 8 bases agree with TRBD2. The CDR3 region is CASSENGGGTDTQYF. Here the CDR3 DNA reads TGCGCCAGCAGTGAGAACGGGGGGGGCACAGATACGCAGTATTTT.